This T cell receptor (beta chain) originates from a study of T-cell memory formation after mild COVID-19. Across the whole study: TCR clusters were largely donor specific.

CDR3 size: 15 residues. V was cut by 7 bases and J by 6 bases, with 19 bases left in between. Germline CDR1 is MNHEY and CDR2 is SVGAGI. This clonotype was observed at least ten times. The antigen is unknown. General study findings and limits: Clones which contracted sat mainly in CM and EM if CD4+, and in EMRA if CD8+. The appearance of some responding clones in pre-infection memory suggested that cross-reactive memory joined.

TCR alpha and TCR beta cDNA libraries carrying sample barcodes and UMIs were produced by 5'RACE using constant-segment primers. TCRdb analysed the 5' RACE reads with MiXCR anew, one entry per CDR3 protein. The table lists under 300,000 distinct CDR3 sequences, approximately 19% of them singletons. The source is a man between 18 and 35 years old who had mild COVID-19 (a few samples of this study predate the infection). Cell type and time point are not known. The sample consisted of PBMCs or a T cell subset sorted from them (not recorded which). The J gene is TRBJ1-5, the V gene TRBV6-5; D is perhaps TRBD1 (5 bases). CDR3 in amino acids: CASKQRGVGGQPQHF. CDR3 coding DNA: TGTGCCAGCAAACAGAGAGGGGTGGGAGGTCAGCCCCAGCATTTT.